This TCR beta chain was captured in a study of T-cell reconstitution after alpha-beta-depleted transplantation in children. This clonotype was observed at least ten times. Its antigen is currently unknown. Unique molecular identifiers were incorporated when the TCRbeta library was constructed. Using its own MiXCR run on the PCR reads, TCRdb lists one record per CDR3 protein. The sample consists of roughly 52,000 distinct CDR3 sequences, approximately 6.1% of them appearing once. The germline CDR1 and CDR2 sequences are SGHVS and FQNEAQ. V trimming: 4 bases; J trimming: 0 bases; junction bases outside the gene matches: 6. The CDR3 is 17 amino acids. Study outcomes and limitations: In patients about two months after transplant, alpha-beta T cells reportedly arose from several hundred expanded graft clones. T-cell counts and diversity at one year post-transplant came mainly from newly produced T cells. From surviving recipient T cells and thymic progenitors came the high day-60 TCRbeta diversity observed in some patients.

The gene calls are TRBV7-8 and TRBJ2-2; 9 bases are a match to TRBD1. This sequence was found in a female patient between 2 and 15 years old who had a stem cell transplant for aplastic anemia, so the T cells may come from the graft donor. The sample in question was PBMCs, mostly from graft donor cells, obtained 60 days after TCRalphabeta/CD19-depleted stem cell transplant. The CDR3 loop reads CASSWSTGGPNTGELFF. The CDR3 DNA follows: TGTGCCAGCAGCTGGAGTACAGGGGGCCCGAACACCGGGGAGCTGTTTTTT.